This T cell receptor beta chain was sequenced for a study of cytomegalovirus exposure and HLA in healthy donors. Study-wide context: The study placed about 81% of its roughly 400 genotyped donors in the Caucasian-associated ancestry cluster.

With respect to this clone: What it binds is unknown.

Study-level results: The authors excluded some V segments, including TRBV6-2 and TRBV6-3, as indistinguishable. Sequencing artifact likely explains a cluster of highly shared sequence variants.

The CDR3 is made up of 18 amino acids. Trimming cost V 5 bases and J 3 bases; bases outside gene matches: 14. Per the germline V gene, CDR1 is SGHAT and CDR2 is FQDESV (reference sequence). PCR primers comprised 60 Vbeta and 13 Jbeta primers. Data came from immunoSEQ multiplex PCR; TCRdb stores just in-frame clones and leaves some out. The repertoire consists of around 130,000 clones, with 84% occurring once and the leading ten covering less than 3%. Sequenced sample: PBMCs. This clonotype was sampled from a man between 50 and 59 years old in good health and CMV-seronegative. The rearrangement links TRBV11-1 to TRBJ2-7; the match to TRBD2 covers 12 bases. CDR3 region: CASSLTSGGFVVDYEQYF. Written as DNA, the CDR3 is TGTGCCAGCAGCCTTACTAGCGGGGGGTTTGTTGTCGACTACGAGCAGTACTTC.